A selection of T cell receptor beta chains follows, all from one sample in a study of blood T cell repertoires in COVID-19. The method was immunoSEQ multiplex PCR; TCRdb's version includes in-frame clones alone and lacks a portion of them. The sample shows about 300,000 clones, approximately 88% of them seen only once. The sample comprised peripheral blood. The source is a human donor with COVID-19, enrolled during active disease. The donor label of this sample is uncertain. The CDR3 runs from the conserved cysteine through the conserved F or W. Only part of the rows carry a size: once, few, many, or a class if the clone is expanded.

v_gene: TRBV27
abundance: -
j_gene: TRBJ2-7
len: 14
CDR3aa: CASSFSGRGYEQYF

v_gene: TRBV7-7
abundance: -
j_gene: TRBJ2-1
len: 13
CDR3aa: CASSLGQRDEQFF

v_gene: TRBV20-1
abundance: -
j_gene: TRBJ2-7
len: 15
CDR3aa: CSASPHDREIYEQYF

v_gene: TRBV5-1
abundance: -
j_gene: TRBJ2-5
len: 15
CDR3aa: CASSWRGGPQETQYF

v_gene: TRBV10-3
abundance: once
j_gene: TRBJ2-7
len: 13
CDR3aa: CAISGGPSYEQYF

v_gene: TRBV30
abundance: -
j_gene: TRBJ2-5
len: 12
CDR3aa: CAWRRDPETQYF

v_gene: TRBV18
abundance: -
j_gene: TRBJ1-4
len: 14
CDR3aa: CASSPGQDNEKLFF

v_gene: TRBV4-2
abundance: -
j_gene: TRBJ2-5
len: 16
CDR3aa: CASSPDSGREQETQYF

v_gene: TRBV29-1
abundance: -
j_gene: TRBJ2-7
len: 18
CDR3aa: CSVGFGGQGVTLLRGQYF

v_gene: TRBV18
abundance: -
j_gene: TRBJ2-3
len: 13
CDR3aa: CASSPRTLNFGYF

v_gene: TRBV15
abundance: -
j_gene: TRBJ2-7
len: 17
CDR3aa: CATSRGTSGSQSYEQYF

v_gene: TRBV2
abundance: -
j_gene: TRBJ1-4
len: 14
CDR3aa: CASSRPGTAEKLFF

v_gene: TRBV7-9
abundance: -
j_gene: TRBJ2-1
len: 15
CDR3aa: CASSSARATGYEQFF

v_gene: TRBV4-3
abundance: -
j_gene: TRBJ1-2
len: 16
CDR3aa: CASSHSTPDRGPGYTF

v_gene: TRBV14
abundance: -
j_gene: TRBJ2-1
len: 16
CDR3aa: CASSQDTGSSYNEQFF

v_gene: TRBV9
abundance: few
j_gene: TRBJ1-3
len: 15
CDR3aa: CASSEGQGPGNTIYF

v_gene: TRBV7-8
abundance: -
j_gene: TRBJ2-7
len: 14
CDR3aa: CASSPTGTGGEQYF

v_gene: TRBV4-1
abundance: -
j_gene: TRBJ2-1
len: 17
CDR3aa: CASSQDPGLAADNEQFF

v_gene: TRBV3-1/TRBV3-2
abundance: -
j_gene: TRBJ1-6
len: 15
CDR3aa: CASSRGGSLGSPLHF

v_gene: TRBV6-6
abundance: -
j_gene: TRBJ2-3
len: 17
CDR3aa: CASSRMWLAGGGDTQYF

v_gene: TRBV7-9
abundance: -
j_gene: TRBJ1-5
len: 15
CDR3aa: CASSPGGLRGQPQHF

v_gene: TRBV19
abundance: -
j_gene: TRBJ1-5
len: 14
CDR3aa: CASSIDRVGQPQHF

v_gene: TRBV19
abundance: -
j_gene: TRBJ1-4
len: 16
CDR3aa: CASSRNSGQPNEKLFF

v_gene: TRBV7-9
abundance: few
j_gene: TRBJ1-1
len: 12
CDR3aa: CASSPRGTEAFF

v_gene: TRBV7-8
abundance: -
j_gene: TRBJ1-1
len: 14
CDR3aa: CASSRGGLNTEAFF

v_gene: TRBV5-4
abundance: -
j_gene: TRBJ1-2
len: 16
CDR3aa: CASSLAPAGGTYGYTF

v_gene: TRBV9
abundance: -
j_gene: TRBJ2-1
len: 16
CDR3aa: CASSVGTSGIYNEQFF

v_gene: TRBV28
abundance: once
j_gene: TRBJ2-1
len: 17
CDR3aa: CASSSRTSGRFDNEQFF

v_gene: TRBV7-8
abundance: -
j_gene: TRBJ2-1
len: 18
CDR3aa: CASSSRKIAGGPYNEQFF

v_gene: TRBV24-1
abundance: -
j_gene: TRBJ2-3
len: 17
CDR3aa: CATSDLGQAGDTDTQYF

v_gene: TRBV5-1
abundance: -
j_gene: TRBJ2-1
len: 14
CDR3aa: CASSLRGSRNEQFF

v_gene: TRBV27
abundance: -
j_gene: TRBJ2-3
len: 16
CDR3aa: CASTLFGERAFDTQYF

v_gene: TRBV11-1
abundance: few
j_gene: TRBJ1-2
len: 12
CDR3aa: CASSLDSYGYTF

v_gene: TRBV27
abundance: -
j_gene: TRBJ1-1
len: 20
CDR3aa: CASSLSTIGTGGNGITEAFF

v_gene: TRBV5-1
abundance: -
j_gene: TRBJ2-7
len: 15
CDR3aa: CATSLQPSNSYEQYF

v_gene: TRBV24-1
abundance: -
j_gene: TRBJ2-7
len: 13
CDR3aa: CATSDPGFHEQYF

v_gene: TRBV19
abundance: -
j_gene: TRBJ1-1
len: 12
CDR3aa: CASRQGSTEAFF

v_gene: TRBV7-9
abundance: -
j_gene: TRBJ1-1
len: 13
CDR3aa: CASSTQGVTEAFF

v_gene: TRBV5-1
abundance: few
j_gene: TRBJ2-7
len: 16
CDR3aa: CASSLSPGQGEYEQYF

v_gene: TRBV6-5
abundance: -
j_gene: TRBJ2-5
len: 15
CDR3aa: CASSGGSGFVETQYF

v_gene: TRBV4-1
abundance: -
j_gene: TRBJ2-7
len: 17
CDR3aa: CASSQHLGTQPSYEQYF

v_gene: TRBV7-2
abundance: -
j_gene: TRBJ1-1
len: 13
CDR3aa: CASSLGPSTEAFF